A selection of T cell receptor beta chains follows, all from one sample in a study of blood T cell repertoires in COVID-19. Assay used: immunoSEQ multiplex PCR; TCRdb lists only in-frame clones, some missing. This table holds about 210,000 clones, about 85% found once. The sample taken for sequencing was peripheral blood. All receptors come from a man between 40 and 49 years old with acute or convalescent COVID-19. CDR3s include the opening cysteine and the closing phenylalanine or tryptophan. The order of the fields is V gene, clone size, J gene, CDR3 protein. Rows may omit the clone size; those that give it use once, few, many or a size class.

>TRBV7-2|NA|TRBJ2-1
CASSLPGQLSYNEQFF
>TRBV6-5|once|TRBJ2-7
CASRRDTAYEQYF
>TRBV5-5|NA|TRBJ2-2
CASSLASPGSGELFF
>TRBV27|NA|TRBJ2-1
CASSPLAGGPFF
>TRBV5-1|NA|TRBJ1-1
CASSAYRGLGTEAFF
>TRBV7-3|NA|TRBJ2-3
CASSLRQGGFGDTQYF
>TRBV13|NA|TRBJ1-5
CASANSNQPQHF
>TRBV7-8|few|TRBJ2-2
CASSPGTSLLNTGELFF
>TRBV28|NA|TRBJ1-5
CASSLAGAQPQHF
>TRBV4-1|NA|TRBJ1-1
CASSQGGLNTEAFF
>TRBV6-5|NA|TRBJ2-1
CASSLDSYNEQFF
>TRBV3-1/TRBV3-2|NA|TRBJ2-4
CASSPARLADRRRDIQYF
>TRBV12-3/TRBV12-4|NA|TRBJ1-2
CASSQQGYGYTF
>TRBV6-5|NA|TRBJ2-7
CASNRDRGEQYF
>TRBV5-8|NA|TRBJ2-1
CASSLRRGPSNEQFF
>TRBV18|NA|TRBJ2-2
CASSKQGANTGELFF
>TRBV7-2|NA|TRBJ2-1
CASSLDGTREQFF
>TRBV14|NA|TRBJ1-2
CASSQGRSHGYTF
>TRBV7-3|NA|TRBJ1-2
CASSPYPGQSNGYTF
>TRBV5-1|NA|TRBJ2-7
CASSPRDTDTPLFYEQYF
>TRBV19|NA|TRBJ1-5
CASNRGAGGQPQHF
>TRBV30|NA|TRBJ2-1
CAWSRDRDVYNEQFF
>TRBV11-2|once|TRBJ2-1
CASSKAGTEYNEQFF
>TRBV28|NA|TRBJ1-3
CASSPTGTGGFTIYF
>TRBV9|NA|TRBJ2-3
CASSAPRGGADTQYF
>TRBV5-1|NA|TRBJ2-6
CASSLETGNNPSGANVLTF
>TRBV20-1|NA|TRBJ2-5
CSASGSAEQETQYF
>TRBV6-5|NA|TRBJ1-2
CASSPTGYNYGYTF
>TRBV28|NA|TRBJ2-1
CASSRGDIYNEQFF
>TRBV7-6|NA|TRBJ1-2
CASSPRGGGGYTF
>TRBV27|NA|TRBJ1-4
CASSSRQGAVEKLFF
>TRBV30|NA|TRBJ1-2
CAWRTQGANGYTF
>TRBV6-4|NA|TRBJ1-1
CASSLEGNTEAFF
>TRBV7-8|NA|TRBJ2-7
CASSPLTSTYEQYF
>TRBV4-1|few|TRBJ1-4
CASSHTGRQGLHEKLFF
>TRBV19|NA|TRBJ2-5
CASSIGVQGSGETQYF
>TRBV13|NA|TRBJ2-1
CASTNRASGRLDEQFF
>TRBV10-1|NA|TRBJ2-5
CASSELQGMAETQYF
>TRBV6-2/TRBV6-3|NA|TRBJ1-3
CASSWVQGAGGNTIYF
>TRBV6-5|NA|TRBJ2-7
CASSYSRAAGEQYF
>TRBV28|many|TRBJ2-4
CASSLAGAAKNIQYF
>TRBV19|NA|TRBJ2-3
CASRGFHLDTQYF
>TRBV27|NA|TRBJ2-7
CASSLKGLANYEQYF
>TRBV6-2/TRBV6-3|NA|TRBJ1-6
CASSYRLDSPLHF
>TRBV10-3|NA|TRBJ1-4
CAASVGAVEKLFF
>TRBV24-1|NA|TRBJ2-1
CATSQGYNEQFF
>TRBV5-1|NA|TRBJ2-1
CASRPGGDVDNEQFF
>TRBV6-2/TRBV6-3|NA|TRBJ2-7
CASSYGRRSYEQYF
>TRBV27|once|TRBJ2-1
CASSFLGGNEQFF
>TRBV27|few|TRBJ2-2
CASSPEQGIGTGELFF
>TRBV27|NA|TRBJ2-7
CASSALGQIAAAYEQYF
>TRBV5-1|few|TRBJ2-7
CASSLAGTGGNEQYF
>TRBV29-1|NA|TRBJ2-1
CSVEEQVGNEQFF
>TRBV6-2/TRBV6-3|NA|TRBJ2-3
CASSYGAGARTDTQYF
>TRBV19|NA|TRBJ1-1
CASSETGQGTRAFF
>TRBV7-8|NA|TRBJ2-3
CASSLVRTRSTDTQYF
>TRBV5-1|NA|TRBJ2-2
CASSPGGADGELFF